A single sample is the source of the 11 T cell receptor beta chains below, sequenced in a study of T cell responses to AZD1222 COVID-19 vaccine. TCRdb keeps only in-frame clones here, not all; method: immunoSEQ multiplex PCR. The sample lists approximately 260,000 clones; more than 80% were seen once. Sample: peripheral blood, taken on day 0 of AZD1222 vaccination. Every receptor here comes from an adult in good health.

This chain connects TRBV4-2 to TRBJ1-4, with D unclear. Looked up from germline, CDR1 is LGHNA and CDR2 is YNFKEQ. The CDR3 contains 12 residues. Trimming pared 4 bases from V and 8 bases from J, leaving 8 bases between. The chain's CDR3 is CASSPDKEKLFF. CDR3 nucleotide sequence: TGTGCCAGCAGCCCTGATAAGGAAAAACTGTTTTTT.

V usage is TRBV28 and J usage is TRBJ1-5, with no clear D. The V and J ends lost 9 bases and 2 bases respectively, with 5 bases between them. Germline lookup yields CDR1 MDHEN and CDR2 SYDVKM. The CDR3 sequence is 11 residues long. As DNA, the CDR3 is TGTGCCAGTCGCGGCAATCAGCCCCAGCATTTT. Translated, it gives CASRGNQPQHF. Complete variable domain (other parts from reference TRBV28 and TRBJ1-5): DVKVTQSSRYLVKRTGEKVFLECVQDMDHENMFWYRQDPGLGLRLIYFSYDVKMKEKGDIPEGYSVSREKKERFSLILESASTNQTSMYLCASRGNQPQHFGDGTRLSIL.

The table lists this clone with a few counts. The chain employs TRBV10-2 and TRBJ1-4; D gene uncertain. This CDR3 comprises 13 residues. The V end was cut by 7 bases, the J end by 4 bases, with 10 bases between. CDR1 is WSHSY and CDR2 is SAAADI in the germline V gene. Written as DNA, the CDR3 is TGCGCCAGCAAGTTGGCGAATAATGAAAAACTGTTTTTT. Its translation: CASKLANNEKLFF.

V is TRBV2 and J is TRBJ1-5; 7 bases agree with TRBD1. Germline V lookup: CDR1 SNHLY, CDR2 FYNNEI. The CDR3 consists of 16 residues. Trimming at V came to 6 bases and at J to 2 bases, leaving 10 bases not matched to a gene. In nucleotides, the CDR3 is TGTGCCAGCAGCCCTATTTCAGGACAGGGCAATCAGCCCCAGCATTTT. Translation: CASSPISGQGNQPQHF.

The gene calls are TRBV9 and TRBJ2-7, with D possibly matching TRBD1 (6 bases). CDR1 SGDLS and CDR2 YYNGEE come from the germline V gene. The CDR3 has 15 residues. Trimming took 0 bases from V and 6 from J, leaving 16 bases between them. CDR3: CASSVGRGSYPEQYF. The CDR3 coding sequence is TGTGCCAGCAGCGTAGGCAGGGGTTCATACCCCGAGCAGTACTTC.

The chain employs TRBV27 and TRBJ2-3; D possibly corresponds to TRBD1 (7 bases). CDR1 and CDR2 from the germline V gene are MNHEY and SMNVEV (reference sequence). V lost 3 bases to trimming and J lost 1 base, with 17 bases between them. CDR3 length: 17 residues. This CDR3 reads CASSLKGGGGRTDTQYF. The CDR3 DNA reads as TGTGCCAGCAGTTTGAAGGGTGGAGGGGGCCGCACAGATACGCAGTATTTT.

The chain employs TRBV19 and TRBJ1-6; 7 nucleotides match TRBD1. This CDR3 contains 16 residues. V dropped 3 bases and J dropped 9; count of bases not matched to a gene: 11. Germline-derived CDR1 and CDR2 are LNHDA and SQIVND (reference sequence). The CDR3 nucleotides read TGTGCCAGTAGTATGGACAGGACAGCCGCGCTTTCACCCCTCCACTTT. It specifies CASSMDRTAALSPLHF.

The V gene is TRBV9, the J gene TRBJ2-2; D gene unclear. V was shortened by 4 bases and J by 3 bases, with 13 bases between the two germline ends. The germline V gene has CDR1 SGDLS and CDR2 YYNGEE. The CDR3 is 15 residues long. Written as DNA, the CDR3 is TGTGCCAGCAGCCCCACAAGACTTTACACCGGGGAGCTGTTTTTT. It is translated as CASSPTRLYTGELFF.

The rearrangement links TRBV6-2 or TRBV6-3 to TRBJ1-4, with TRBD1 as a possible D gene (5 bases). The CDR3 extends over 19 amino acids. V was shortened by 0 bases and J by 0 bases, with 17 bases between the two germline ends. Germline V gene data show CDR1 as MNHEY and CDR2 as SVGEGT. The CDR3 sequence is CASSYSSQGSWATNEKLFF. For the CDR3, the DNA is TGTGCCAGCAGTTACTCTTCCCAGGGATCTTGGGCAACTAATGAAAAACTGTTTTTT.

V gene TRBV11-3 combines with J gene TRBJ2-3; 8 bases fit TRBD2. The CDR3 extends over 14 amino acids. With V trimmed by 6 bases and J by 3 bases, 5 bases remained unmatched. Per germline, CDR1 SGHNT and CDR2 YENEEA. The CDR3 protein is CASSSGGRTDTQYF. As DNA, the CDR3 is TGTGCCAGCAGTTCGGGGGGGCGTACAGATACGCAGTATTTT.

This clone has only a few counts. In DNA form, the CDR3 reads TGTGCCAGCAGTTTATCGCCAGGGAAAGATGAAAAACTGTTTTTT. Translation: CASSLSPGKDEKLFF. The chain carries TRBV27 and TRBJ1-4; perhaps TRBD1 as D (5 bases). Germline CDR1 and CDR2: MNHEY and SMNVEV (reference sequence). V was trimmed by 0 bases and J by 6 bases, leaving 11 bases between them. The CDR3 extends over 15 amino acids.